Sequencing of this T cell receptor beta chain was carried out in a study of Tregs in tolerant kidney transplant recipients (dated by TCRdb to about 2019). For the wider study: TCRbeta sequencing was used in the study to identify donor-specific regulatory T cells before combined kidney and bone marrow transplantation, and the identified cells were then tracked after transplant.

Related donors were used in the transplants with nonmyeloablative bone marrow transplantation, and mixed chimerism was transient in the human trials. Unstimulated Tregs (CD4+CD25+CD127-), CD4+ non-Tregs (CD4+CD25-), CD4 and CD8 cells were FACS-sorted from thawed PBMCs. Patients were several combined kidney and bone marrow transplant recipients from the ITN036ST trial, and only these trial subjects had samples available. Healthy control blood was processed to PBMCs with a Ficoll density gradient and then cryopreserved, whereas patient PBMCs were collected both before and after transplant. Comments on this clone: Its cognate antigen has yet to be identified. Per-base quality was not reported, and no clone a single base away is much larger than it.

Genomic DNA was extracted from sorted cells with the QIAGEN DNeasy Blood and Tissue Kit for TCRbeta CDR3 sequencing. High-throughput TCRbeta CDR3 sequencing, which included PCR amplification with bias correction and internal controls, was done commercially through immunoSEQ. The authors processed their data as follows. Unique productive TCRbeta sequences were defined by CDR3 nucleotide sequence when primers matched and otherwise by CDR3 amino acid sequence together with Vbeta and Jbeta genes. To correct for sorting error, sequences found in more than one sorted population at a frequency ratio of 2:1 or less were discarded, and the remaining shared sequences were assigned to the population with the higher frequency. Sequences were defined as donor-reactive when expanded at least 5-fold in CFSE-low cells versus unstimulated cells and present at a frequency of at least 0.01% in CFSE-low cells. Jensen-Shannon divergence, calculated on the top 100 TCRbeta sequences ranked by frequency, was used to quantify repertoire divergence. When a sample had multiple sequencing runs, each run was corrected for sorting error separately and the runs were then pooled. The immuneACCESS repertoire file appears here via TCRdb, limited to in-frame rearrangements. These files lack a portion of the clones; in checked studies, under half of the deficit traces to unresolved V genes, and the cause of the others is not known. D and trimming were read from the DNA, whereas the V and J calls and clone size are those reported in that table. Present in this sample are under 90,000 clones, 90% to 95% of which were seen just once. The biggest ten clones account for more than 1.5% of the sample.

General findings and caveats noted by the study authors: Expanding Tregs with activated donor B cells appeared to identify the most biologically relevant and donor-specific TCRbeta repertoire. The study was constrained by small patient numbers, and validation of the findings is required in larger populations and under other immunosuppression protocols. Biological reproducibility was not examined directly, but technical replication error appeared to be minimal. For some patients, the PCR primers changed as time went on, which meant samples from those patients could not be compared with one another at the nucleotide level. Donor-specific Treg expansion was found to exceed global Treg expansion in tolerant patients, suggesting antigen-driven rather than nonspecific expansion.

This TCR derives from a human patient who received a combined kidney and bone marrow transplant. After a transplant, the graft donor may have provided part of the T cells. Sequencing was performed on CD4+ T cells from blood (PBMCs), taken 24 months after the transplant.

CDR3 protein: CAFTSETSTDTQYF. Read as DNA, the sequence is TGTGCCTTTACTAGCGAGACTAGCACAGATACGCAGTATTTT. The rearranged segments are TRBV7-9 and TRBJ2-3, with 7 junctional bases fitting TRBD2. From the cysteine through the phenylalanine, the CDR3 covers 14 amino acids. Only the CDR3 DNA stays, 42 bases, in frame from base 1. Trimming accounts for 11 bases at V and 0 bases at J, while the number of junction bases matched to no gene is 8. CDR1 and CDR2 (SEHNR, FQNEAQ) derive from the germline V gene (reference sequence).